These 5 T cell receptor beta chains came from one sample sequenced in a study of T-cell reconstitution after alpha-beta-depleted transplantation in children. Unique molecular identifiers were incorporated into the prepared TCRbeta library. One entry per CDR3 protein results from TCRdb running MiXCR on the PCR reads. The sample holds approximately 200,000 distinct CDR3 sequences; 13% to 15% are singletons and the top ten take roughly 13%. The specimen was PBMCs from the stem cell graft donor, collected from the stem cell graft. The receptors were sampled from a human donor who donated a stem cell graft to a child with acute lymphoblastic leukemia.

This clonotype occurred many times. The chain links TRBV5-1 to TRBJ2-2; the match to TRBD2 covers 7 bases. The J segment lost 6 bases and the V segment lost 4 bases, leaving 9 bases of the junction unmatched. Looked up from germline, CDR1 is SGHRS and CDR2 is YFSETQ. The CDR3 totals 15 residues. DNA for the CDR3: TGCGCCAGCAGCCTGGATGGGCTAGCGGCCGGGGAGCTGTTTTTT. Translated: CASSLDGLAAGELFF.

This clonotype has only a few counts. The chain uses TRBV29-1 and TRBJ1-2; no reliable D call. The germline gives CDR1 SQVTM, CDR2 ANQGSEA. The CDR3 length is 13 residues. V shed 1 base and J shed 6 bases, with 12 bases lying between them. CDR3 loop: CSVEGVEGNGYTF. DNA of the CDR3: TGCAGCGTTGAAGGGGTGGAAGGGAATGGCTACACCTTC.

V usage is TRBV5-4 and J usage is TRBJ2-7; D uncertain. The CDR3 consists of 13 residues. Germline CDR1 and CDR2: SGHNT and YYREEE (reference sequence). The V and J ends lost 1 base and 4 bases respectively, with 9 bases between them. CDR3 DNA: TGTGCCAGCAGCTTGCCCGACCAGTACGAGCAGTACTTC. It codes for CASSLPDQYEQYF.

This clonotype was seen ten or more times. The rearrangement links TRBV3-1 to TRBJ2-7; D is uncertain. The germline CDR1 and CDR2 sequences are LGHDT and YNNKEL (reference sequence). The germline V and J ends were trimmed by 8 bases and 1 base, with 15 bases remaining between them. The CDR3 is made up of 14 amino acids. DNA for the CDR3: TGTGCCAGCGGTCACTCCGACCGATCCTACGAGCAGTACTTC. Residues: CASGHSDRSYEQYF.

The DNA of the CDR3 is TGTGCCAGTAGTATGCAAGGACAGGGGAGTGCAACTAATGAAAAACTGTTTTTT. Its translation is CASSMQGQGSATNEKLFF. The chain joins TRBV19 to TRBJ1-4; TRBD1 agrees at 9 bases. V gave up 3 bases and J gave up 0 bases; unmatched junction bases: 8. Germline CDR1 LNHDA, CDR2 SQIVND (reference sequence). CDR3 size: 18 residues.